Listed below are T cell receptor beta chains from one sample, sequenced in a study of blood T cell repertoires in COVID-19. The table came from immunoSEQ multiplex PCR; TCRdb's copy has only in-frame clones and leaves some out. This sample has over 200,000 clones, with approximately 86% found just once. The sequenced material came from peripheral blood. These receptors were obtained from a man in his forties who had recovered from COVID-19. Each CDR3 is given without its conserved first and last residue. Each record gives: J gene, V gene, D gene, CDR3 protein. The D gene is left open where the match is weak.

j_call: TRBJ1-5
v_call: TRBV5-1
d_call: .
cdr3_aa: ASSSGGGGQPQH

j_call: TRBJ1-1
v_call: TRBV12-3/TRBV12-4
d_call: TRBD1
cdr3_aa: ASSLRQGAEAF

j_call: TRBJ1-2
v_call: TRBV4-3
d_call: .
cdr3_aa: ASSQEWSGIAYGYT

j_call: TRBJ2-1
v_call: TRBV5-1
d_call: .
cdr3_aa: ASRGGGGTYNEQF

j_call: TRBJ1-4
v_call: TRBV5-4
d_call: TRBD1
cdr3_aa: ASSLNRGGANEKLF

j_call: TRBJ1-2
v_call: TRBV14
d_call: .
cdr3_aa: ASSSRQPLKLYGYT

j_call: TRBJ2-7
v_call: TRBV2
d_call: .
cdr3_aa: ASSPSVLRY

j_call: TRBJ2-7
v_call: TRBV28
d_call: .
cdr3_aa: ASSPLGRPTYEQY

j_call: TRBJ2-3
v_call: TRBV6-5
d_call: TRBD2
cdr3_aa: ASSPGLAYTQY

j_call: TRBJ1-5
v_call: TRBV18
d_call: TRBD1
cdr3_aa: ASSFRQGESNQPQH

j_call: TRBJ2-3
v_call: TRBV19
d_call: TRBD1
cdr3_aa: ASSIGTARDTQY

j_call: TRBJ2-2
v_call: TRBV2
d_call: .
cdr3_aa: ASSEHRLTTGELF

j_call: TRBJ1-1
v_call: TRBV27
d_call: .
cdr3_aa: ASSFLQGAMNTEAF

j_call: TRBJ2-3
v_call: TRBV12-5
d_call: .
cdr3_aa: ASGRGDTSTDTQY

j_call: TRBJ1-2
v_call: TRBV30
d_call: .
cdr3_aa: AHHLLGPYGYT

j_call: TRBJ2-1
v_call: TRBV11-2
d_call: TRBD1
cdr3_aa: ASSLGTARFEQF

j_call: TRBJ2-1
v_call: TRBV11-2
d_call: .
cdr3_aa: ASSSLSGWYNEQF

j_call: TRBJ2-4
v_call: TRBV6-2/TRBV6-3
d_call: .
cdr3_aa: ASSRSSASNIQY

j_call: TRBJ2-1
v_call: TRBV7-3
d_call: .
cdr3_aa: ASRLSGRGNEQF

j_call: TRBJ2-1
v_call: TRBV4-1
d_call: .
cdr3_aa: ASSQEGGSARVNEQF

j_call: TRBJ2-5
v_call: TRBV5-1
d_call: TRBD2
cdr3_aa: ASRGLAGSQETQY

j_call: TRBJ1-6
v_call: TRBV6-5
d_call: .
cdr3_aa: ASSWGPSSYNSPLH

j_call: TRBJ2-7
v_call: TRBV7-9
d_call: TRBD2
cdr3_aa: ASSLALAGDGEQY

j_call: TRBJ2-3
v_call: TRBV18
d_call: .
cdr3_aa: ASSSSGHHTDTQY

j_call: TRBJ2-1
v_call: TRBV2
d_call: .
cdr3_aa: ASSEMEPQF

j_call: TRBJ2-1
v_call: TRBV5-5
d_call: TRBD2
cdr3_aa: ASSLERTRFRNEQF

j_call: TRBJ1-1
v_call: TRBV30
d_call: .
cdr3_aa: AWSSTPIAF

j_call: TRBJ2-3
v_call: TRBV5-1
d_call: .
cdr3_aa: ASSPRTGTDTQY

j_call: TRBJ2-2
v_call: TRBV5-1
d_call: TRBD2
cdr3_aa: ASSLVASGGANTGELF

j_call: TRBJ1-2
v_call: TRBV6-5
d_call: TRBD1
cdr3_aa: ASSFTGGNGYT